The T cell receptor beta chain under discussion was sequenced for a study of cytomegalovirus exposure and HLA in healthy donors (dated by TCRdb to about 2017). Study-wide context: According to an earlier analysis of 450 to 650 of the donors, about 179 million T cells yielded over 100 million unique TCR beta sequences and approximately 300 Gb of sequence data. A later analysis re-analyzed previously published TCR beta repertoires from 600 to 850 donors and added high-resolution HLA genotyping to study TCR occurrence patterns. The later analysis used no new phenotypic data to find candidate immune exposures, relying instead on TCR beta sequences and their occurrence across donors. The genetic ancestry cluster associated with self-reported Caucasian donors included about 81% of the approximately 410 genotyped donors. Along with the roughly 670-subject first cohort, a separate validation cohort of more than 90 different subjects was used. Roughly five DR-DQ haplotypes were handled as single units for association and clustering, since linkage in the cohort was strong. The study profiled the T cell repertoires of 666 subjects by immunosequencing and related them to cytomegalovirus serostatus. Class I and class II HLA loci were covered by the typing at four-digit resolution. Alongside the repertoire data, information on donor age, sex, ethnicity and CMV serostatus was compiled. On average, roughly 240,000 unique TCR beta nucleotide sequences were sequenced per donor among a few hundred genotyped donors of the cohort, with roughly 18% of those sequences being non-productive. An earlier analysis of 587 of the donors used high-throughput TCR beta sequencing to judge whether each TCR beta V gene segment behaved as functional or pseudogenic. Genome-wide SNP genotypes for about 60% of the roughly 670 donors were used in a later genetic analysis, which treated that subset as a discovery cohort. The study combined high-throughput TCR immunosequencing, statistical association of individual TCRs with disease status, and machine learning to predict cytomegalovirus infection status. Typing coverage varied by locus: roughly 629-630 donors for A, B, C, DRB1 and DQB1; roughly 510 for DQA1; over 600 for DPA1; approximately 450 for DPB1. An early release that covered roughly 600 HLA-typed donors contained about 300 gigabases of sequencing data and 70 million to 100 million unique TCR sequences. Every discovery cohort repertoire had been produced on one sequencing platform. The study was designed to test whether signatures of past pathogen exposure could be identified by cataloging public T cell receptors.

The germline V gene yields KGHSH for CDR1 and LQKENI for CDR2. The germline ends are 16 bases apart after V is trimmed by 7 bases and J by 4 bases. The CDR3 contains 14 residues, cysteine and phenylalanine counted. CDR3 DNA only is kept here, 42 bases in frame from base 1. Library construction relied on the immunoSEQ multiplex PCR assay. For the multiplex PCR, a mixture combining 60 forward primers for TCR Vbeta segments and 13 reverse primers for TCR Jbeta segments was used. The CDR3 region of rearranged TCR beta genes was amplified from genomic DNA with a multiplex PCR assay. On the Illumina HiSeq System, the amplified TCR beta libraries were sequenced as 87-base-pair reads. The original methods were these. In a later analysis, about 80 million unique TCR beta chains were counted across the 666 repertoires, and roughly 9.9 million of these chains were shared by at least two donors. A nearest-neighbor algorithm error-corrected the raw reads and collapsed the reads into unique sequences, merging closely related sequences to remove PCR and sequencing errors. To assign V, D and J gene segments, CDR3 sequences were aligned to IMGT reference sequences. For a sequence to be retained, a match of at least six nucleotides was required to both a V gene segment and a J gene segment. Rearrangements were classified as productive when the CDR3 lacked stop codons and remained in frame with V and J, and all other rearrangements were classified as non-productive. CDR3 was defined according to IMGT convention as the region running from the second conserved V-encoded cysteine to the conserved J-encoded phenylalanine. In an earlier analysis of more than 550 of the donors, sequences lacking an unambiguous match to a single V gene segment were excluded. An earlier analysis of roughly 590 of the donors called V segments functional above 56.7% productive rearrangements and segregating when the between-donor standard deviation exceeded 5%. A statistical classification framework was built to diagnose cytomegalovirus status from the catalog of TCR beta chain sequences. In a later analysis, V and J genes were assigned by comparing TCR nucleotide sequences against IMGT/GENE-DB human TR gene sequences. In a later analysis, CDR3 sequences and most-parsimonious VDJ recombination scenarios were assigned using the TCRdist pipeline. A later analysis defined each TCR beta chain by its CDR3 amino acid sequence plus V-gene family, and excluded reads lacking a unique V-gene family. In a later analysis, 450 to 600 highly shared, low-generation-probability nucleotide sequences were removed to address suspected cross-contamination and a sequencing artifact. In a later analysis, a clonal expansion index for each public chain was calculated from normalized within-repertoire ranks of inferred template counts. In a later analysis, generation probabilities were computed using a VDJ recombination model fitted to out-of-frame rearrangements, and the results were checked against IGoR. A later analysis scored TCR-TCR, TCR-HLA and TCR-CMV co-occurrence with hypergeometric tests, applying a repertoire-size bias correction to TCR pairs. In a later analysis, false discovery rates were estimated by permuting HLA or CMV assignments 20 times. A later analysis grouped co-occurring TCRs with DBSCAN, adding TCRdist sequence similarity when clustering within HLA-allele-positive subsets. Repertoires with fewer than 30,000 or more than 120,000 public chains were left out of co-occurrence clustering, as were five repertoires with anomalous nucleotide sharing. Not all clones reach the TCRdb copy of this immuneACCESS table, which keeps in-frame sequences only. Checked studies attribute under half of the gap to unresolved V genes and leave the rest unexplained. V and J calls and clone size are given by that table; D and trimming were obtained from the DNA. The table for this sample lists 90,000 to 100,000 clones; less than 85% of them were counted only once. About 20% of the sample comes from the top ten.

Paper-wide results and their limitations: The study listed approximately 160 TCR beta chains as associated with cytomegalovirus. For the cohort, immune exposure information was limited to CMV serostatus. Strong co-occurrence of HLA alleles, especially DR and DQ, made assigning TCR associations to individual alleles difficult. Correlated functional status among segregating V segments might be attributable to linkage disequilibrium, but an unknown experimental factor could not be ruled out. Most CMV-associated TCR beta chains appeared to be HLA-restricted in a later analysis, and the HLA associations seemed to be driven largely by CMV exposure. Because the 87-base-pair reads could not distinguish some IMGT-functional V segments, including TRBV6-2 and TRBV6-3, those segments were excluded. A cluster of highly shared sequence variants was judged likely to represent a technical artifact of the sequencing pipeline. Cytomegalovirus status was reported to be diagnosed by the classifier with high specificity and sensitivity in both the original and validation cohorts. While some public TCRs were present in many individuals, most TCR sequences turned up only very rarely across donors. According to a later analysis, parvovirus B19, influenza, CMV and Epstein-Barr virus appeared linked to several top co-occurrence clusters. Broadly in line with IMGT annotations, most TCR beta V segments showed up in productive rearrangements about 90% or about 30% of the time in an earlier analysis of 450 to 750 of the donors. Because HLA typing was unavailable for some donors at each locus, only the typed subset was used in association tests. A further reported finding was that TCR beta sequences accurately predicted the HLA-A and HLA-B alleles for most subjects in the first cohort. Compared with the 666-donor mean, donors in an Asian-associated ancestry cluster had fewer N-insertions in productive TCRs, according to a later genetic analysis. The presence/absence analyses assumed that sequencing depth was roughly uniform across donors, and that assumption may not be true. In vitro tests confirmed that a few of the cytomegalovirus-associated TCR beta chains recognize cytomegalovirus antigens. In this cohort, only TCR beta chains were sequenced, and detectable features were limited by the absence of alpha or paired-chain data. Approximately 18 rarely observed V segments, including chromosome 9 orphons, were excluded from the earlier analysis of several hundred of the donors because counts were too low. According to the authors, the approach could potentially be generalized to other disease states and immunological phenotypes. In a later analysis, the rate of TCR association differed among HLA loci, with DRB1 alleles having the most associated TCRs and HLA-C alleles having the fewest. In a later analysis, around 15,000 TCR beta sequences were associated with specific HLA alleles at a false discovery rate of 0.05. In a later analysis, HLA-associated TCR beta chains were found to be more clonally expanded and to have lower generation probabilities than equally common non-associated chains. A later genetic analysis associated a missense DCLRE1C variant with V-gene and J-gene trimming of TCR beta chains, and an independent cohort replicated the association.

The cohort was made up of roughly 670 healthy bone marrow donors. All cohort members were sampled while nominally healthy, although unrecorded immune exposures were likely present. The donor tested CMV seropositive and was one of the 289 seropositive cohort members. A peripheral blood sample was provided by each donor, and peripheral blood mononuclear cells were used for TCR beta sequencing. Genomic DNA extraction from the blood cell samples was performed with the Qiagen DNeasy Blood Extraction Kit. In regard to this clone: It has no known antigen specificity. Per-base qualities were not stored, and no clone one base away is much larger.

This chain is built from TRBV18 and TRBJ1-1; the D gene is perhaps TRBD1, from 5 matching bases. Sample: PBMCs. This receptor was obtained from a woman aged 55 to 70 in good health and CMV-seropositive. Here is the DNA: TGTGCCAGCTTCGCCTCAGGGCGTAGCACTGAAGCTTTCTTT. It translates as CASFASGRSTEAFF. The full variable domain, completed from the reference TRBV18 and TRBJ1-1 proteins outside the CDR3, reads NAGVMQNPRHLVRRRGQEARLRCSPMKGHSHVYWYRQLPEEGLKFMVYLQKENIIDESGMPKERFSAEFPKEGPSILRIQQVVRGDSAAYFCASFASGRSTEAFFGQGTRLTVV.